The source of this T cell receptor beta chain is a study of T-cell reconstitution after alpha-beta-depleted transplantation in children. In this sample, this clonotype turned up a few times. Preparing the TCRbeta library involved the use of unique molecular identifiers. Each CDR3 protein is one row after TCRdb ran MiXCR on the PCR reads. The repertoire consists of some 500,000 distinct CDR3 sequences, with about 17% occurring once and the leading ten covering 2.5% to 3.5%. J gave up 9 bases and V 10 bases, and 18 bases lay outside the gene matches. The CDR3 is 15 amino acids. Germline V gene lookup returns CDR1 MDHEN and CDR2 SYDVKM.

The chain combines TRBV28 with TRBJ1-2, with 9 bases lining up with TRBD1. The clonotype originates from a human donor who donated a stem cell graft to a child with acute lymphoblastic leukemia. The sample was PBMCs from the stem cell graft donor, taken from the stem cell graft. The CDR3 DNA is TGTGCCATCTATCCGGGACAGGGAGTCCGTTTGCGCTACACCTTC. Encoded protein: CAIYPGQGVRLRYTF.